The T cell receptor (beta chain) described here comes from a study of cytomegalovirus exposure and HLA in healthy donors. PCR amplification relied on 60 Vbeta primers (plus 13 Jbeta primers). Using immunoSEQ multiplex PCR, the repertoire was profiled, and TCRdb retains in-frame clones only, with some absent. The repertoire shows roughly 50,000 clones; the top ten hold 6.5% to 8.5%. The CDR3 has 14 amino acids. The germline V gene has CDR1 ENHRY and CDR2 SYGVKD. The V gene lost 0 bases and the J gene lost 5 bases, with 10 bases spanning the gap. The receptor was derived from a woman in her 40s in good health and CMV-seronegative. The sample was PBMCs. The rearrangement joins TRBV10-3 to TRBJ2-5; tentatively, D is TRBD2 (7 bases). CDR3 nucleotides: TGTGCCATCAGTGAGTCGGGGGGGCCGGAGACCCAGTACTTC. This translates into CAISESGGPETQYF.